Following are 7 T cell receptor beta chains from one sample sequenced in a study of sequential checkpoint blockade in melanoma. This table comes from immunoSEQ multiplex PCR, and its TCRdb copy is limited to in-frame clones, with some not included. In the table there are around 21,000 clones, about four fifths of which are singletons. Indicated treatment: randomized to nivolumab then ipilimumab (arm A) or the reverse (arm B). The sequenced sample was CD8+ T cells sorted from blood (inferred from file names), obtained from a patient given nivolumab and ipilimumab in sequence. These receptors came from a human donor with melanoma.

The chain has TRBV7-2 and TRBJ2-7, with TRBD2 matching 11 bases. CDR1 and CDR2 (germline): SGHTA, FQGNSA. The ends lost 3 bases at V and 0 bases at J; junction bases unmatched: 1. The CDR3 has 15 residues. Here the CDR3 DNA reads TGTGCCAGCAGCTTTACTAGCGGGAGCTCCTACGAGCAGTACTTC. As protein: CASSFTSGSSYEQYF.

This chain joins TRBV7-2 and TRBJ2-7; possible D gene TRBD1, 5 bases. The germline V and J ends were trimmed by 3 bases and 7 bases, with 22 bases remaining between them. The CDR3 is 16 residues long. Looked up from germline, CDR1 is SGHTA and CDR2 is FQGNSA. CDR3 region: CASSFGRKQVRWEQYF. In nucleotides, the CDR3 is TGTGCCAGCAGCTTCGGCCGAAAACAGGTTAGATGGGAGCAGTACTTC. Looking up the rest from reference TRBV7-2 and TRBJ2-7 gives the full variable domain: GAGVSQSPSNKVTEKGKDVELRCDPISGHTALYWYRQSLGQGLEFLIYFQGNSAPDKSGLPSDRFSAERTGGSVSTLTIQRTQQEDSAVYLCASSFGRKQVRWEQYFGPGTRLTVT.

V is TRBV18 and J is TRBJ2-7; TRBD1 matches 7 bases. Germline lookup yields CDR1 KGHSH and CDR2 LQKENI. The ends lost 0 bases at V and 7 bases at J; junction bases unmatched: 12. The CDR3 sequence is 16 residues long. The CDR3 region is CASSPPIADRVDEQYF. In DNA form, the CDR3 reads TGTGCCAGCTCACCACCCATTGCCGACAGGGTAGATGAGCAGTACTTC.

Note on this clone: Within the sample, other DNA sequences also encode this same CDR3. The CDR3 loop is CASSLEGGYGYTF. In nucleotides, the CDR3 is TGTGCCAGCAGCTTAGAGGGAGGCTATGGCTACACCTTC. The chain employs TRBV11-2 and TRBJ1-2; D is uncertain. The CDR3 runs 13 residues. V dropped 0 bases and J dropped 4 bases, with 6 bases sitting between them. The V gene's germline CDR1 is SGHAT and CDR2 FQNNGV.

V is TRBV7-6 and J is TRBJ1-5; weak D call: TRBD1 (5 bases). CDR3 length: 15 amino acids. V was trimmed by 1 base and J by 5 bases, leaving 12 bases between them. Germline assignment: CDR1 SGHVS and CDR2 FNYEAQ. CDR3: CASSLEPGGDQPQHF. The CDR3 DNA sequence: TGTGCCAGCAGCTTAGAGCCAGGAGGGGATCAGCCCCAGCATTTT.

The chain is built from TRBV30 and TRBJ2-1; D perhaps matches TRBD1 (6 bases). The V gene lost 2 bases and the J gene lost 5 bases, with 19 bases spanning the gap. The CDR3 is 16 residues long. CDR1 GTSNPN and CDR2 SVGIG come from the germline V gene (reference sequence). The CDR3, as DNA: TGTGCCTGGAGTAACCAAACGGACAGACCAAACAATGAGCAGTTCTTC. This encodes CAWSNQTDRPNNEQFF.

The rearrangement uses TRBV28 and TRBJ2-1; 8 nucleotides agree with TRBD2. V shed 10 bases and J 4 bases; nucleotides not matched to a gene: 15. Germline CDR1 MDHEN, CDR2 SYDVKM. The CDR3 loop spans 16 amino acids. The CDR3 spells CATRDFSGIPYNEQFF. Written as DNA, the CDR3 is TGTGCCACTCGAGATTTTAGCGGGATTCCGTACAATGAGCAGTTCTTC.